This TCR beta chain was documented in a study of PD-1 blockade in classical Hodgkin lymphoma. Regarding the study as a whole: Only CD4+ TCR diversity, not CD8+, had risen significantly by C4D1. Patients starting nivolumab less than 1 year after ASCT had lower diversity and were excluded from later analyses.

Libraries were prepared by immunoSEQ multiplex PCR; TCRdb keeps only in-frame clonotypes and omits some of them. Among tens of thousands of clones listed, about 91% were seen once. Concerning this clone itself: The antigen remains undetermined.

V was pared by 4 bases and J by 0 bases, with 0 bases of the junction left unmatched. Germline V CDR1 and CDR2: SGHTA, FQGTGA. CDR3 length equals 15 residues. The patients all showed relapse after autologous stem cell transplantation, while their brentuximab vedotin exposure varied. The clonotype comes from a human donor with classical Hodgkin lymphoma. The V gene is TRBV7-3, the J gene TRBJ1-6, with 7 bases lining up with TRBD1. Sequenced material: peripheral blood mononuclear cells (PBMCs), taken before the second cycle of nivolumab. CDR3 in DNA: TGTGCCAGCAGCTCAGGGGGCTCCTATAATTCACCCCTCCACTTT. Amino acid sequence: CASSSGGSYNSPLHF.